This T cell receptor (beta chain) was obtained from a study of regulatory T cells in long-lasting Graves disease. Notes on the study in general: Relative to newly diagnosed Graves' patients, persistent ones had lower TCR diversity.

Time point: newly diagnosed GD, antithyroid drugs for less than 3 months. Extracted RNA from PBMCs served as the source of the TCR library. The patients included were those that came from an endocrinology department in Xi'an, China. Building of the TCR beta libraries involved iRepertoire HTBI primers and Arm-PCR of CDR3 regions. TCRdb recomputed calls from the multiplex PCR reads with MiXCR, one row per CDR3 protein. The sample lists some 450,000 distinct CDR3 sequences; about a sixth were seen once. CDR1 and CDR2 from the germline V gene are DFQATT and SNEGSKA (reference sequence). This CDR3 has 15 residues. With 1 base clipped from V and 6 bases from J, the junction kept 10 bases outside the gene matches. As regards this clonotype: Antigen: not known.

The same sample was also used in a study of T cells in Graves' hyperthyroidism and ophthalmopathy. That report adds: Researchers ran a first-round RT-PCR on the TCR CDR3 using the HTBI primer set. Blood also contained most expanded thyroid clonotypes above 0.001.

This chain links TRBV20-1 with TRBJ2-7, with 9 bases lining up with TRBD2. This sequence was found in a woman aged 30 to 39 with Graves disease. This specimen was peripheral blood mononuclear cells (PBMCs), taken at new diagnosis, from a patient treated with antithyroid drugs. DNA for the CDR3: TGCAGTGCTAGAGGGGGGCGGGAGGGCCGCTTCGAGCAGTACTTC. Encoded protein: CSARGGREGRFEQYF.